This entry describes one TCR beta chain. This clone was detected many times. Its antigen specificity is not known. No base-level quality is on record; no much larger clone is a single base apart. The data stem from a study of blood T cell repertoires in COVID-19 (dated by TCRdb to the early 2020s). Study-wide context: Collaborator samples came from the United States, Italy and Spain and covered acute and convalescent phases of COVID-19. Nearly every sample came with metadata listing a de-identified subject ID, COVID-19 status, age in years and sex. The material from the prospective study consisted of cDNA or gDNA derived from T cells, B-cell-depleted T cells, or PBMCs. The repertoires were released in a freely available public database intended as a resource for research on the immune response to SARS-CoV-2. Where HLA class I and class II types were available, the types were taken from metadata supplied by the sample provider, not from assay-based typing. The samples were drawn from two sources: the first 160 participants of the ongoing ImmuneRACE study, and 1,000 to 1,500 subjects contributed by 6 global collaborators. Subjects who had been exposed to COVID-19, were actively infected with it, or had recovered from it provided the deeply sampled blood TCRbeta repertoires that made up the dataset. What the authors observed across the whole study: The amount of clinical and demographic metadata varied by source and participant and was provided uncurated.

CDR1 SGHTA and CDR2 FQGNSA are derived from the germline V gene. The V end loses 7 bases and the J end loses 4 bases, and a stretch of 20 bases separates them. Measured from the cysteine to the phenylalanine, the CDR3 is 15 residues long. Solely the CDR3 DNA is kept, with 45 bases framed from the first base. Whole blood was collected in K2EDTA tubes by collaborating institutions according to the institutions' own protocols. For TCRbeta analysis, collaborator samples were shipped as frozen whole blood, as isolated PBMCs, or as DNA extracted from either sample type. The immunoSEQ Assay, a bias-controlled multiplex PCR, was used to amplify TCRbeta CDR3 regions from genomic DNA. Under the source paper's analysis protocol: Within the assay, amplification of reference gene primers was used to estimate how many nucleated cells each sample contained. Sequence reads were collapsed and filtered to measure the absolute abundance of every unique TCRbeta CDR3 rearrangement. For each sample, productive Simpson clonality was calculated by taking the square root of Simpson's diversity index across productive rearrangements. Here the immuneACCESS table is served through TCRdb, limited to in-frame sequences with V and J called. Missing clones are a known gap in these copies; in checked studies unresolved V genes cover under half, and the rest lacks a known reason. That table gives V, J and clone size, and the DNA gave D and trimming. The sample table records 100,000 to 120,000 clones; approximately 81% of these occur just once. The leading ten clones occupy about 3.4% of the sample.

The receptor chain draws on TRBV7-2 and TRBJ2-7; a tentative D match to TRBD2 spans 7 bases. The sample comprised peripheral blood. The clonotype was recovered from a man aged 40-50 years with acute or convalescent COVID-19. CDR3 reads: CASITGGHPKYEQYF. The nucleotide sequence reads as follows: TGTGCCAGCATCACGGGGGGACACCCGAAATACGAGCAGTACTTC.